The T cell receptor (beta chain) described here comes from a study of neoadjuvant nivolumab and ipilimumab in lung cancer. Regarding the study as a whole: A small number of samples were TCR sequenced. Pretherapy blood TCR richness correlated positively with resected tumor richness. Only a single major-pathologic-response sample was available for clonality analysis.

Clones were sequenced by immunoSEQ multiplex PCR, and TCRdb holds only the in-frame ones, with some missing. The sample lists fewer than 40,000 clones, 80% to 90% occurring once. The CDR3 is 14 residues long. Trimming took 2 bases from V and 7 from J; bases not matched to a gene: 5. CDR1 is MDHEN, CDR2 SYDVKM, per germline. As concerns this clone: The antigen is unknown.

The material was peripheral blood, obtained before neoadjuvant nivolumab, alone or with ipilimumab. The chain uses TRBV28 and TRBJ2-5; the match to TRBD2 covers 9 bases. The clonotype was recovered from an adult with non-small cell lung cancer. The CDR3 region is CASSLPTSGATQYF. The CDR3 coding sequence is TGTGCCAGCAGTTTACCGACTAGCGGAGCGACCCAGTACTTC.